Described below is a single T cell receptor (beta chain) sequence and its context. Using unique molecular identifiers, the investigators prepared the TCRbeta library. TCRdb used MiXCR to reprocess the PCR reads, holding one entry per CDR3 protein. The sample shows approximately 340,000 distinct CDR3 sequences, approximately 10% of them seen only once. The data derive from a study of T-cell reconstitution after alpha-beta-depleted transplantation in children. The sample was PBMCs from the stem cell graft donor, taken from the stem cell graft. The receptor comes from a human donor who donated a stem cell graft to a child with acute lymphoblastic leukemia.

CDR3 nucleotide sequence: TGTGCCAGCAGAGCGATCAGAGGTCTTGAAGCTTTCTTT. Protein product: CASRAIRGLEAFF. The chain has TRBV7-9 and TRBJ1-1, with D unresolved. V was clipped by 6 bases and J by 7 bases, with 15 bases between them. The CDR3 length is 13 residues. CDR1 SEHNR and CDR2 FQNEAQ come from the germline V gene (reference sequence).